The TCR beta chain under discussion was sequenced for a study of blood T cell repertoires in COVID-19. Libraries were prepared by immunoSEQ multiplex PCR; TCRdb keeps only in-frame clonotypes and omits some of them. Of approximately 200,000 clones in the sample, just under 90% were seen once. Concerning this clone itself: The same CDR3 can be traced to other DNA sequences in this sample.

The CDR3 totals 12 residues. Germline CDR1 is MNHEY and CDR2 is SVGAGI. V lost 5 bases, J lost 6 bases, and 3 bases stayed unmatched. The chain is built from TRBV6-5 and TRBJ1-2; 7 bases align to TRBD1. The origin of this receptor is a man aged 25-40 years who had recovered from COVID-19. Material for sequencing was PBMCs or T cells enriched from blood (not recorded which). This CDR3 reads CASSPTGNGYTF. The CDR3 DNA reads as TGTGCCAGCAGTCCGACAGGGAATGGCTACACCTTC.